This TCR beta chain was identified in a study of blood T cell repertoires in COVID-19. Measured with immunoSEQ multiplex PCR; TCRdb has only the in-frame clones, and not every one. The sample lists more than 70,000 clones; around nine tenths were seen once. There are 14 residues in the CDR3. Trimming removed 0 bases at V and 8 bases at J, with 13 bases between. Germline CDR1 and CDR2: LGHNA and YSLEER. The chain links TRBV4-3 to TRBJ1-2; a possible D gene is TRBD1 (6 bases). This TCR was sampled from a man aged 80 or over with active or convalescent COVID-19. The sequencing sample was made of peripheral blood. CDR3 nucleotide sequence: TGCGCCAGCAGCCAAGATGATGGGGGCGTCGGCTACACCTTC. Translation: CASSQDDGGVGYTF.